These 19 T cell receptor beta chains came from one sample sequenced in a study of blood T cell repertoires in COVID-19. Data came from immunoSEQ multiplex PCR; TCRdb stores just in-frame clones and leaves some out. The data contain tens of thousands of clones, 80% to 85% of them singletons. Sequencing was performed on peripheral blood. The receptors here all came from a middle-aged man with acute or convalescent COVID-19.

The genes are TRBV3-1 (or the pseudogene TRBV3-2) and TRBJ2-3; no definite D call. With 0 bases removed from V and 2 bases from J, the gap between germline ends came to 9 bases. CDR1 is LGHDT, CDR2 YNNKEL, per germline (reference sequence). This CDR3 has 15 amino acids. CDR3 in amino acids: CASSQDWAITDTQYF. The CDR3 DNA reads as TGTGCCAGCAGCCAAGATTGGGCCATCACAGATACGCAGTATTTT.

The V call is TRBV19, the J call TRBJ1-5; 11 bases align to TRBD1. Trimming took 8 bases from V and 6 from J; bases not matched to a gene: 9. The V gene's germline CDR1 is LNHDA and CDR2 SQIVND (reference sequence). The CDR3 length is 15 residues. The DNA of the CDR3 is TGTGCCAGTTGCGCCGGACAGGGGGCTGGTCAGCCCCAGCATTTT. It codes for CASCAGQGAGQPQHF.

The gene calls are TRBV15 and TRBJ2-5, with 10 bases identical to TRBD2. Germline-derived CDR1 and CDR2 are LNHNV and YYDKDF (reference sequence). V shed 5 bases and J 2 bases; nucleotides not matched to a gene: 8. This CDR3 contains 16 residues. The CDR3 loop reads CATSEWTSGQQETQYF. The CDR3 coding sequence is TGTGCCACCAGCGAGTGGACTAGCGGACAACAAGAGACCCAGTACTTC.

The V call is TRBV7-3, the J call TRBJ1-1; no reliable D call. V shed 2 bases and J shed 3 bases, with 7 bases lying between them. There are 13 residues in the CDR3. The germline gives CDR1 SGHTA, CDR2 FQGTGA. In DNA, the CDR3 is TGTGCCAGCAGCTTATTACTGGACACTGAAGCTTTCTTT. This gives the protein CASSLLLDTEAFF.

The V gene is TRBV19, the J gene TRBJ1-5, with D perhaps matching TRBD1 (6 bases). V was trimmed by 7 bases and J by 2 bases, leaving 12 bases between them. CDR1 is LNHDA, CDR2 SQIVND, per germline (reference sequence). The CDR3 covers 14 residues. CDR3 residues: CASTQGLGNQPQHF. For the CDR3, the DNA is TGTGCCAGTACCCAGGGGCTGGGCAATCAGCCCCAGCATTTT.

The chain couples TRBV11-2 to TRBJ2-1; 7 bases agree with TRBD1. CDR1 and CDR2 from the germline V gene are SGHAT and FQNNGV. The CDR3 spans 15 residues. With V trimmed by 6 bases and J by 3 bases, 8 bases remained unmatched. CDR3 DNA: TGTGCCAGCAGTAAACAGGGGTCGTTCTACAATGAGCAGTTCTTC. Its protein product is CASSKQGSFYNEQFF.

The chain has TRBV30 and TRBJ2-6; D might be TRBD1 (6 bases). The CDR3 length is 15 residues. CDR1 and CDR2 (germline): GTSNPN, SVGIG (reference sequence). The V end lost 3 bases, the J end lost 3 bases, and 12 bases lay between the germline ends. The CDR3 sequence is CAWSASGDGANVLTF. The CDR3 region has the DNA TGTGCCTGGAGCGCTTCAGGGGATGGGGCCAACGTCCTGACTTTC.

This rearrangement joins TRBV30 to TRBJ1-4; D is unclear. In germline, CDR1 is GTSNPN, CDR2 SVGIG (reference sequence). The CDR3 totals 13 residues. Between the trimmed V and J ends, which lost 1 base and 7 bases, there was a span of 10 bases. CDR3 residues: CAWSADRGEKLFF. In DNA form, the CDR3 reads TGTGCCTGGAGTGCGGACCGGGGTGAAAAACTGTTTTTT.

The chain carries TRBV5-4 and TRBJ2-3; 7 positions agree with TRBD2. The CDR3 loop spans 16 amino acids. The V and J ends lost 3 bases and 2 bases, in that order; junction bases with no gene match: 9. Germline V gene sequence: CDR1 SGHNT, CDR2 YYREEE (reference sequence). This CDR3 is CASSSAVRDYTDTQYF. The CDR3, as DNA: TGTGCCAGCAGCTCGGCGGTCCGGGACTACACAGATACGCAGTATTTT.

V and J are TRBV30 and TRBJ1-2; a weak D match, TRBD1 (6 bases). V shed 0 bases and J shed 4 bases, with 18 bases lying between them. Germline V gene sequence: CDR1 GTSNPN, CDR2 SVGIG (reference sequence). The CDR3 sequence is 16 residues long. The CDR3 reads CAWSVLQADRGYGYTF. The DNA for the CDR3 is TGTGCCTGGAGTGTCCTCCAAGCGGACAGAGGCTATGGCTACACCTTC.

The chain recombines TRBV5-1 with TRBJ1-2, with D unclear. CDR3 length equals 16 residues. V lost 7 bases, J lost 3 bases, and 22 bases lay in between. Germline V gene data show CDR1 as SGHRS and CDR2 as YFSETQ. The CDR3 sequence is CASGFPKLPSDYGYTF. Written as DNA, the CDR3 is TGCGCCAGCGGATTCCCAAAACTACCCTCGGACTATGGCTACACCTTC.

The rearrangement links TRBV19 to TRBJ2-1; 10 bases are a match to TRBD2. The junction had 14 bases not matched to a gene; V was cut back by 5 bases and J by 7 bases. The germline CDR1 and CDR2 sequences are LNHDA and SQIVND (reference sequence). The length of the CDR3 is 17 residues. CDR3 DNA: TGTGCCAGTAGTTCCCAGACTAGGGGACTAGCGCGGAATGAGCAGTTCTTC. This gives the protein CASSSQTRGLARNEQFF.

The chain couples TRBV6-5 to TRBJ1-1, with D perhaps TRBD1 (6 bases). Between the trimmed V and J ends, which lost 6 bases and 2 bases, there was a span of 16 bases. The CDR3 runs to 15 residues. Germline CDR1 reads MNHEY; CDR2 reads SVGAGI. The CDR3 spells CASRRWGGLNTEAFF. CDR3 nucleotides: TGTGCCAGCAGGCGATGGGGGGGCTTAAACACTGAAGCTTTCTTT.

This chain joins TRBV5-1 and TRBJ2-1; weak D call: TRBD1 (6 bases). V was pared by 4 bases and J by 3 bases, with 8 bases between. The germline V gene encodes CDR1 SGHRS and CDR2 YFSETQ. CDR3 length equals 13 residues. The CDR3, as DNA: TGCGCCAGCAGCCAACAGGGCTACAATGAGCAGTTCTTC. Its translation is CASSQQGYNEQFF. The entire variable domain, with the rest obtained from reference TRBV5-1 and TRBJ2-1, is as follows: KAGVTQTPRYLIKTRGQQVTLSCSPISGHRSVSWYQQTPGQGLQFLFEYFSETQRNKGNFPGRFSGRQFSNSRSEMNVSTLELGDSALYLCASSQQGYNEQFFGPGTRLTVL.

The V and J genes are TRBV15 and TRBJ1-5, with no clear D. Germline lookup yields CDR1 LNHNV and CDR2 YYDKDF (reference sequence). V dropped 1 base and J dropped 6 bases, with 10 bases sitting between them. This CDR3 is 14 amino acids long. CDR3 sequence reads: CATSRALGTQPQHF. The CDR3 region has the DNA TGTGCCACCAGCAGAGCCCTGGGCACTCAGCCCCAGCATTTT.

CDR3 bases: TGTGCCAGCGCTCCCCTCCGGAGGCAGGGGACCGAAGCTTTCTTT. Protein product: CASAPLRRQGTEAFF. This chain joins TRBV6-5 and TRBJ1-1, with D perhaps TRBD1 (6 bases). CDR1 and CDR2 from the germline V gene are MNHEY and SVGAGI. There are 15 residues in the CDR3. V was clipped by 8 bases and J by 8 bases, with 24 bases between them.

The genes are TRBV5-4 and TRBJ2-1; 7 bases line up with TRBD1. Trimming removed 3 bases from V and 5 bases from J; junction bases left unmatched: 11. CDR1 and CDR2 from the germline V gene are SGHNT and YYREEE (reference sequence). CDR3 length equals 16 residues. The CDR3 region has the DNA TGTGCCAGCAGCTCGGGCAGAGACAGGGCTGACAATGAGCAGTTCTTC. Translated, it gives CASSSGRDRADNEQFF.

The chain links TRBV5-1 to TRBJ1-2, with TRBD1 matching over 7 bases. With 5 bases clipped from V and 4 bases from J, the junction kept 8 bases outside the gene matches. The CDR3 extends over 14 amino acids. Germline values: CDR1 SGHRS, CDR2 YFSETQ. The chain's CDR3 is CASRPARQGYGYTF. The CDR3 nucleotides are TGCGCCAGCAGACCTGCCCGACAGGGCTATGGCTACACCTTC. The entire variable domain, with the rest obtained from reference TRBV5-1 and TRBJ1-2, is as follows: KAGVTQTPRYLIKTRGQQVTLSCSPISGHRSVSWYQQTPGQGLQFLFEYFSETQRNKGNFPGRFSGRQFSNSRSEMNVSTLELGDSALYLCASRPARQGYGYTFGSGTRLTVV.

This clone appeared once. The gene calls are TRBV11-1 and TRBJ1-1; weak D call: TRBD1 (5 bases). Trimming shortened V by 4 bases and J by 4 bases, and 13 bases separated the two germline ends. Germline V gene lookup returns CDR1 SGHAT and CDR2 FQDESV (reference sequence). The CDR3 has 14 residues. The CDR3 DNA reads TGTGCCAGCAGCTACACCTCCCAGGGCACTGAAGCTTTCTTT. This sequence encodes CASSYTSQGTEAFF.